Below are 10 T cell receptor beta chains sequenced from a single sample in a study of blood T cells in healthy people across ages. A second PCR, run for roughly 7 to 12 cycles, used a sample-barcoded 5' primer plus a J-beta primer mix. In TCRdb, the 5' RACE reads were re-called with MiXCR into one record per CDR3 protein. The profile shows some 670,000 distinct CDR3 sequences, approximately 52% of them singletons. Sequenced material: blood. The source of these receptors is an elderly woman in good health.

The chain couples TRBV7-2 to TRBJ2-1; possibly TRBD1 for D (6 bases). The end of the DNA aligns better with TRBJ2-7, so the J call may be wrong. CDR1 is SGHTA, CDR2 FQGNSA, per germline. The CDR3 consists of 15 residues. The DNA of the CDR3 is TGTGCCAGCAGCTTAGCTCGTGCCAGGGGTAATGAGCAGTACTTC. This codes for CASSLARARGNEQYF.

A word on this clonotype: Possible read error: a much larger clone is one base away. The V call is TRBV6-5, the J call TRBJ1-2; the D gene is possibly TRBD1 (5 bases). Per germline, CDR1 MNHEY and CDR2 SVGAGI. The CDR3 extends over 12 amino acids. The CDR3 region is CACRQTNYGYTF. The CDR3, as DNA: TGTGCCTGCAGACAGACTAACTATGGCTACACCTTC.

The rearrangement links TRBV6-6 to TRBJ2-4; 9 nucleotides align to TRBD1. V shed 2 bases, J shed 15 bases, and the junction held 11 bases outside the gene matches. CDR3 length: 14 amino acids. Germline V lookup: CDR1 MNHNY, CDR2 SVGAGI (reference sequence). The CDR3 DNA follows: TGTGCCAGCAGTTACCGGGACAGGGCCTACGAGCTGTACTTC. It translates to CASSYRDRAYELYF.

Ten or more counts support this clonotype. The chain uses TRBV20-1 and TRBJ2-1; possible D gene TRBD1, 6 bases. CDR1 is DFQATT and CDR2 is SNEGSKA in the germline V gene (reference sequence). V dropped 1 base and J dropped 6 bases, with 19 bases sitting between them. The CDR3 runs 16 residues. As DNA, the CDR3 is TGCAGTGCTAGAGTCCTAGGACAGCCCATGTTCAATGAGCAGTTCTTC. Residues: CSARVLGQPMFNEQFF.

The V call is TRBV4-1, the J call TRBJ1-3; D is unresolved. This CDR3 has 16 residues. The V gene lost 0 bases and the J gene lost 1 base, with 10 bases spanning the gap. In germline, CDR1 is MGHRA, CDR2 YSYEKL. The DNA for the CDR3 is TGCGCCAGCAGCCAAGAAAAGGCGGATTCTGGAAACACCATATATTTT. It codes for CASSQEKADSGNTIYF.

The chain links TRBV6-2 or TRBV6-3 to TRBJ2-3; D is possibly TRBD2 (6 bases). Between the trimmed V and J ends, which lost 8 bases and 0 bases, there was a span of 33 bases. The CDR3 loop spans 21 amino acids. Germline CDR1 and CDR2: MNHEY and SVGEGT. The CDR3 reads CASARRGTGGSASGSTDTQYF. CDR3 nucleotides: TGTGCCAGCGCCCGACGGGGGACTGGAGGGAGCGCCTCGGGAAGCACAGATACGCAGTATTTT.

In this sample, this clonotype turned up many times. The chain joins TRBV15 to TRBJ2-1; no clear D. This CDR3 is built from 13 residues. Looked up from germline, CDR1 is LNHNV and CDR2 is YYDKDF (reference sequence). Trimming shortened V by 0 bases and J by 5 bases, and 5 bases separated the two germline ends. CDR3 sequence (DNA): TGTGCCACCAGCAGAGATTCGGACAATGAGCAGTTCTTC. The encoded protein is CATSRDSDNEQFF. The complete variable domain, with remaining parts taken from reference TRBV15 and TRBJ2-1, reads DAMVIQNPRYQVTQFGKPVTLSCSQTLNHNVMYWYQQKSSQAPKLLFHYYDKDFNNEADTPDNFQSRRPNTSFCFLDIRSPGLGDTAMYLCATSRDSDNEQFFGPGTRLTVL.

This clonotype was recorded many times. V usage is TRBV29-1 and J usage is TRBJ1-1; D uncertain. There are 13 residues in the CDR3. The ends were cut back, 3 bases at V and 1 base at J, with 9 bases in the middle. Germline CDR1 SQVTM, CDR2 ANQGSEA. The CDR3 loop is CSVDRQTNTEAFF. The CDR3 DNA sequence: TGCAGCGTTGACCGTCAGACGAACACTGAAGCTTTCTTT.

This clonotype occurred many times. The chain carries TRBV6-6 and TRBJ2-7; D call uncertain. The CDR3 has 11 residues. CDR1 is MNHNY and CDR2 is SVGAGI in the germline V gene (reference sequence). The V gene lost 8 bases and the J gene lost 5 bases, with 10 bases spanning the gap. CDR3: CASGRFDEQYF. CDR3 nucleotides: TGTGCCAGCGGACGGTTCGACGAGCAGTACTTC.

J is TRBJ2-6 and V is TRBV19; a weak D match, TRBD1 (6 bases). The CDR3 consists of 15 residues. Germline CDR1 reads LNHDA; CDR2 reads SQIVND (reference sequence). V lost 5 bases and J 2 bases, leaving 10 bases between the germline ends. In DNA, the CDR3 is TGTGCCAGTAGTTCAGGGGCGGCTGGGGCCAACGTCCTGACTTTC. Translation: CASSSGAAGANVLTF. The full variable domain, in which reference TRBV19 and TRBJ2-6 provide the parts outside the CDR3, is DGGITQSPKYLFRKEGQNVTLSCEQNLNHDAMYWYRQDPGQGLRLIYYSQIVNDFQKGDIAEGYSVSREKKESFPLTVTSAQKNPTAFYLCASSSGAAGANVLTFGAGSRLTVL.